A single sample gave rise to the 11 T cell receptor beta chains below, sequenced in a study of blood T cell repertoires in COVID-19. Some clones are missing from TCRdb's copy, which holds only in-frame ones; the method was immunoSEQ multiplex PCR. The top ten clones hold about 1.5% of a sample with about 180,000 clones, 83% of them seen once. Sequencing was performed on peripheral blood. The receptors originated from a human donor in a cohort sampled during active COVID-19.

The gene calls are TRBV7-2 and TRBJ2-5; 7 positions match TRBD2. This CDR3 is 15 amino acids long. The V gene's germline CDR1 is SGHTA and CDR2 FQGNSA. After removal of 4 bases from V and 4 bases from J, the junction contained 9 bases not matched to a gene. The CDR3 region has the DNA TGTGCCAGCAGCTCCGATAAGCGGGATTCAGAGACCCAGTACTTC. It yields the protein CASSSDKRDSETQYF. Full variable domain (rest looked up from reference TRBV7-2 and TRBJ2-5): GAGVSQSPSNKVTEKGKDVELRCDPISGHTALYWYRQSLGQGLEFLIYFQGNSAPDKSGLPSDRFSAERTGGSVSTLTIQRTQQEDSAVYLCASSSDKRDSETQYFGPGTRLLVL.

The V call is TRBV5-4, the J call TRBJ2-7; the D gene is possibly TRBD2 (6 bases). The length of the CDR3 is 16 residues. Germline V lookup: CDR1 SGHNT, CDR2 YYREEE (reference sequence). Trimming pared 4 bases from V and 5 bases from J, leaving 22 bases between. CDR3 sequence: CASSPSPRAGRNEQYF. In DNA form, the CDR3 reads TGTGCCAGCAGCCCCTCGCCCAGGGCTGGGAGGAACGAGCAGTACTTC. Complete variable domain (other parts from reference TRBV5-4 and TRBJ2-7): ETGVTQSPTHLIKTRGQQVTLRCSSQSGHNTVSWYQQALGQGPQFIFQYYREEENGRGNFPPRFSGLQFPNYSSELNVNALELDDSALYLCASSPSPRAGRNEQYFGPGTRLTVT.

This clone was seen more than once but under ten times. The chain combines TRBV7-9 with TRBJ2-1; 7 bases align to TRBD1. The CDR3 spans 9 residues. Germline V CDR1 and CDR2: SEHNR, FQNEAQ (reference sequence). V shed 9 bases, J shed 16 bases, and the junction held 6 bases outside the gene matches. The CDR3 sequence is CARRGLGFF. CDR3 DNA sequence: TGTGCCAGAAGGGGGCTGGGATTCTTC.

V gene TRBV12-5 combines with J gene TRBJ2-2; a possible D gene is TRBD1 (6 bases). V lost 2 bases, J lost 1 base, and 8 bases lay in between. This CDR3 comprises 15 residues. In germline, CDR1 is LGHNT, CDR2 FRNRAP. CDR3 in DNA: TGTGCTAGTGGTTTGCCCAGGGGGAACACCGGGGAGCTGTTTTTT. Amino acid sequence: CASGLPRGNTGELFF.

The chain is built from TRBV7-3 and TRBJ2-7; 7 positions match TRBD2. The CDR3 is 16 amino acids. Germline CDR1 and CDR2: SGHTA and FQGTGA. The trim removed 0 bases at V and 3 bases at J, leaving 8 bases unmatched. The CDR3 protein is CASSLTAGGRSYEQYF. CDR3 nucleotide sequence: TGTGCCAGCAGCTTAACGGCGGGCGGGAGAAGCTACGAGCAGTACTTC.

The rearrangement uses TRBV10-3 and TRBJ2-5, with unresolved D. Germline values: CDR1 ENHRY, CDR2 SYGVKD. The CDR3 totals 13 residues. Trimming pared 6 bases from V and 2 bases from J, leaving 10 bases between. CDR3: CAIRQDPQETQYF. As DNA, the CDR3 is TGTGCCATCAGGCAGGATCCTCAAGAGACCCAGTACTTC.

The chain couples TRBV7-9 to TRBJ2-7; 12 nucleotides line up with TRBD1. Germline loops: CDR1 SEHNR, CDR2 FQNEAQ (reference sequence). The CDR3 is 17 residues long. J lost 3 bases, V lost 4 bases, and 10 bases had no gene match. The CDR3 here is CASSWGTGGSFDYEQYF. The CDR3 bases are TGTGCCAGCAGCTGGGGGACAGGGGGCTCCTTCGACTACGAGCAGTACTTC.

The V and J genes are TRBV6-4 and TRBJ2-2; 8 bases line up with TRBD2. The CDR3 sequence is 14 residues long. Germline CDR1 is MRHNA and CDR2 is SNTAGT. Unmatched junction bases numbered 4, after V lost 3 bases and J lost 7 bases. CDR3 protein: CASSEEAGVGELFF. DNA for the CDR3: TGTGCCAGCAGTGAGGAAGCGGGAGTCGGGGAGCTGTTTTTT.

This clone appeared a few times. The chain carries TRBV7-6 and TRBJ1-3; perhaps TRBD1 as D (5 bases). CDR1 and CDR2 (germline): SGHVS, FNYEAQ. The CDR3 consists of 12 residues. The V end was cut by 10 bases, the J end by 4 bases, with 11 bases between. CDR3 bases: TGTGCCATCGGTCAGGGAGGAAACACCATATATTTT. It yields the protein CAIGQGGNTIYF.

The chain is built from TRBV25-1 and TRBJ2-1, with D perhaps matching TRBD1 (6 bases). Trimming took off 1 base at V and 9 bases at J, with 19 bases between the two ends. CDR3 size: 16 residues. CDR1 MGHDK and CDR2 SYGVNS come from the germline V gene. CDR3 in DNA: TGTGCCAGCAGTGAATCACAGGGTCGGTTCCTCGCTGAGCAGTTCTTC. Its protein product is CASSESQGRFLAEQFF.

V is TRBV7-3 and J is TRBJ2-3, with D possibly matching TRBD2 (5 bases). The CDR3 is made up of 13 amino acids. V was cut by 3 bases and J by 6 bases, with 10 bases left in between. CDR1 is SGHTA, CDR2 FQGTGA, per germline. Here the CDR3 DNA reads TGTGCCAGCAGCTTGAGGGAAGGGGATACGCAGTATTTT. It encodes CASSLREGDTQYF.